This T cell receptor beta chain originates from a study of blood T cells in healthy people across ages (dated by TCRdb to between 2014 and 2017). Notes on the research overall: In model experiments, template switching captured roughly one uniquely barcoded TCR beta cDNA molecule for every two T cells. To avoid experimental bias, donors of different ages were spread randomly across the sequencing lanes. Using the same blood draw, the study looked at two additional independent replicas of 1 million unique cDNA reads for two donors, one aged 18 to 30 and the other aged 80 or older. Using deep sequencing normalized with unique cDNA molecular identifiers, the study measured how TCR beta repertoire diversity changes with age. The donors were split into four age groups: young (average about 15 years), middle-aged (39), aged (62) and long-lived (roughly 80). Overall study outcomes, separate from this receptor: Observed TCR beta diversity correlated strongly with the percentage of naive T cells measured by flow cytometry. Compared with the aged group, the long-lived group had more naive CD4+ T cells, fewer expanded clones and increased TCR diversity, a pattern suggesting age selection. Because donor CMV infection status was unknown, age-related changes in expanded clonotypes were potentially confounded. Observed TCR beta diversity per million T cells fell roughly linearly with age, and a significant reduction was already apparent by age about 43. Since profiling was done on bulk unsorted PBMCs, naive and antigen-experienced compartments could not be conclusively compared. Total diversity estimates from one million sequenced T cells were considered lower bounds and underestimates.

From V the trimming removes 5 bases and from J it removes 7 bases, while the gene matches leave 5 bases of the junction unaccounted for. Looking up the germline V gene yields CDR1 SQVTM and CDR2 ANQGSEA. The CDR3 goes from the cysteine to the phenylalanine over 13 residues. The retained sequence is limited to the CDR3, 39 bases, with the frame set at the first base. Library preparation was by 5' RACE. Sequencing was performed on an Illumina HiSeq 2500. A second 7 to 11 cycle PCR used a sample-barcoded 5' primer and a J-beta primer mix. A template-switch 5' adaptor carrying 12 random nucleotides introduced a unique molecular identifier onto each TCR beta cDNA molecule. Each sample yielded at least 2.5 million CDR3-containing paired-end reads. First-strand cDNA was synthesized from all RNA with the Mint cDNA synthesis kit, primed by a TRBC-specific oligonucleotide. After uracil-DNA glycosylase treatment, a first 18-cycle PCR used universal primers M1SS and BC2_uni_R on all cDNA. Per the authors' processing: Normalization of each sample was performed by random selection of 1 million high-quality reads, each carrying a distinct molecular identifier. Instead of being binned into consensus sequences, reads with shared molecular identifiers were discarded. MiTCR, with a Q25 quality threshold and the strictest error-elimination algorithm, was used for CDR3 identification, clonotype clustering and error correction. A nonparametric unseen species model with Euler transformation was used to estimate lower-bound total TCR beta diversity. In TCRdb, the public reads were trimmed at Q25 with fastp and aligned with MiXCR, with productive beta chains retained. Entries that share a CDR3 protein sequence are merged under the most common genes and DNA. The V and J calls come from TCRdb's annotation, not from the publication. The sample table contains about 1,500,000 distinct CDR3 sequences; only one count was recorded for 28% of them. Roughly 8.2% of the sample is in the top ten clones.

This clonotype was detected ten times or more. The antigen it recognizes is unknown. Base qualities are not recorded, but no much larger clone differs from it by a single base. The donors were roughly 40 Caucasian individuals from Russia, aged 6 to 90 years, who were systemically healthy. Approximately 10 milliliters of peripheral blood were collected from each donor into EDTA-treated Vacutainer tubes. Ficoll-Paque density-gradient centrifugation was used to isolate PBMCs, with at least 6 million obtained per sample. Trizol reagent was used to extract total RNA from the PBMCs, yielding at least 6 micrograms per sample. For every donor, an aliquot of PBMCs went through flow cytometry to measure the percentages of naive CD45RAhigh/CD27high T cells.

This receptor was identified in a woman in her 30s in good health. Sequencing was carried out using blood. The chain employs TRBV29-1 and TRBJ1-4, and 9 bases in between align with TRBD1. The nucleotide sequence reads as follows: TGCAGCGTTTCGAACAGGGGGCTTGAAAAACTGTTTTTT. Its protein is CSVSNRGLEKLFF.